Listed here are 23 T cell receptor beta chains from one sample, sequenced in a study of shared clonotypes between healthy human individuals. Sequenced by immunoSEQ multiplex PCR; TCRdb stores in-frame clones only, minus some. In the table there are under 600,000 clones, approximately 94% of which are singletons. The sequenced sample was naive CD4+ T cells sorted from blood. Subset noted: CD45RA+ positively selected. All receptors come from a woman under 40 in good health.

Here the CDR3 reads CAWRTGGFFEQYF. CDR3 nucleotides: TGTGCCTGGAGGACAGGGGGTTTTTTCGAGCAGTACTTC. The V call is TRBV30, the J call TRBJ2-7; 9 bases match TRBD1. V lost 3 bases and J lost 6; bases outside the gene matches: 6. The germline V gene has CDR1 GTSNPN and CDR2 SVGIG (reference sequence). This CDR3 contains 13 residues.

The chain joins TRBV30 to TRBJ1-2; D is uncertain. V was shortened by 8 bases and J by 2 bases, with 12 bases between the two germline ends. The CDR3 runs 12 residues. Germline loops: CDR1 GTSNPN, CDR2 SVGIG (reference sequence). DNA for the CDR3: TGTGCCCGTGACACGCAGAACTATGGCTACACCTTC. This codes for CARDTQNYGYTF.

V usage is TRBV7-9 and J usage is TRBJ2-3; no clear D gene. The CDR3 extends over 10 amino acids. Trimming cost V 5 bases and J 9 bases, with 6 bases left between them. Per the germline V gene, CDR1 is SEHNR and CDR2 is FQNEAQ (reference sequence). The CDR3 protein is CASSRDTQYF. CDR3 DNA sequence: TGTGCCAGCAGCCGCGACACGCAGTATTTT.

This chain joins TRBV12-5 and TRBJ2-1; a possible D gene is TRBD2 (5 bases). Looked up from germline, CDR1 is LGHNT and CDR2 is FRNRAP. V dropped 3 bases and J dropped 7 bases, with 16 bases sitting between them. The CDR3 is 15 amino acids. The CDR3 sequence: CASGLWTLPGNEQFF. In DNA, the CDR3 is TGTGCTAGTGGTTTATGGACTCTTCCGGGGAATGAGCAGTTCTTC.

The chain joins TRBV5-8 to TRBJ2-7; TRBD2 agrees at 11 bases. After removal of 5 bases from V and 7 bases from J, the junction contained 8 bases not matched to a gene. The V gene's germline CDR1 is SGHTS and CDR2 YDEGEE. The CDR3 sequence is 14 residues long. Here the CDR3 DNA reads TGTGCCAGCAGAATAGCGGGAGGGCCTGGGGAGCAGTACTTC. Protein: CASRIAGGPGEQYF.

This chain joins TRBV28 and TRBJ2-5; 16 bases are a match to TRBD2. The CDR3 consists of 18 residues. Germline V gene sequence: CDR1 MDHEN, CDR2 SYDVKM. The V and J ends lost 2 bases and 5 bases, in that order; junction bases with no gene match: 8. The CDR3 spells CASSLTGTSGRARETQYF. Here the CDR3 DNA reads TGTGCCAGCAGTTTAACCGGGACTAGCGGGAGGGCCCGGGAGACCCAGTACTTC.

The table lists this clone with a count of one. V gene TRBV19 combines with J gene TRBJ1-3, with D unresolved. The CDR3 length is 13 residues. With 6 bases removed from V and 2 bases from J, the gap between germline ends came to 8 bases. Germline assignment: CDR1 LNHDA and CDR2 SQIVND (reference sequence). The CDR3 spells CASRPAAGNTIYF. Here the CDR3 DNA reads TGTGCCAGTAGGCCCGCGGCTGGAAACACCATATATTTT. The full variable domain, with the rest looked up from reference TRBV19 and TRBJ1-3, is DGGITQSPKYLFRKEGQNVTLSCEQNLNHDAMYWYRQDPGQGLRLIYYSQIVNDFQKGDIAEGYSVSREKKESFPLTVTSAQKNPTAFYLCASRPAAGNTIYFGEGSWLTVV.

A remark on this clone: Other DNA sequences within the sample encode an identical CDR3. This chain links TRBV28 with TRBJ2-7; the match to TRBD2 covers 7 bases. CDR3 size: 13 residues. The V gene's germline CDR1 is MDHEN and CDR2 SYDVKM. V shed 2 bases and J 3 bases; nucleotides not matched to a gene: 1. The CDR3 DNA reads as TGTGCCAGCAGTTTAGGGACTATCTACGAGCAGTACTTC. As protein: CASSLGTIYEQYF.

The chain carries TRBV5-1 and TRBJ2-1; TRBD2 matches 7 bases. Per the germline V gene, CDR1 is SGHRS and CDR2 is YFSETQ. This CDR3 has 17 residues. J was trimmed by 2 bases and V by 1 base; bases with no gene match: 9. The chain's CDR3 is CASSLQSGTSPYNEQFF. DNA for the CDR3: TGCGCCAGCAGCTTGCAGAGCGGGACTTCCCCCTACAATGAGCAGTTCTTC.

The chain carries TRBV5-1 and TRBJ1-6; D is perhaps TRBD1 (5 bases). The V end was cut by 1 base, the J end by 5 bases, with 10 bases between. The CDR3 extends over 15 amino acids. Germline-derived CDR1 and CDR2 are SGHRS and YFSETQ. CDR3 coding DNA: TGCGCCAGCAGCTTGATCCCGGGGGATAATTCACCCCTCCACTTT. Its protein product is CASSLIPGDNSPLHF.

The chain recombines TRBV5-5 with TRBJ1-4, with 9 nucleotides matching TRBD1. The CDR3 spans 14 residues. The V gene end was trimmed by 1 base and the J gene end by 5 bases; junction bases not matched to a gene: 0. Germline lookup yields CDR1 SGHKS and CDR2 YYEKEE (reference sequence). The CDR3 protein is CASSLTGGNEKLFF. The DNA of the CDR3 is TGTGCCAGCAGCTTGACAGGGGGCAATGAAAAACTGTTTTTT.

The chain recombines TRBV2 with TRBJ2-7, with 9 positions matching TRBD2. From germline, CDR1 is SNHLY and CDR2 FYNNEI. The V gene end was trimmed by 0 bases and the J gene end by 3 bases; junction bases not matched to a gene: 3. The CDR3 is 15 amino acids. The CDR3 DNA sequence: TGTGCCAGCAGTGAAGCAGCTAGCGGGGTCTACGAGCAGTACTTC. Protein: CASSEAASGVYEQYF. Based on the CDR3 plus reference TRBV2 and TRBJ2-7, the full variable domain is EPEVTQTPSHQVTQMGQEVILRCVPISNHLYFYWYRQILGQKVEFLVSFYNNEISEKSEIFDDQFSVERPDGSNFTLKIRSTKLEDSAMYFCASSEAASGVYEQYFGPGTRLTVT.

The chain recombines TRBV6-5 with TRBJ2-3, with TRBD2 identical over 8 bases. Germline lookup yields CDR1 MNHEY and CDR2 SVGAGI. J gave up 0 bases and V 6 bases, and 5 bases lay outside the gene matches. This CDR3 has 15 amino acids. This CDR3 is CASSRASGSTDTQYF. The CDR3 DNA reads as TGTGCCAGCAGCCGCGCTAGCGGGAGCACAGATACGCAGTATTTT.

V is TRBV9 and J is TRBJ2-2; D not certain. V gave up 2 bases and J gave up 5 bases, with 1 base separating them. The CDR3 has 11 residues. Germline V CDR1 and CDR2: SGDLS, YYNGEE. This chain's CDR3 is CASSVTGELFF. The CDR3 nucleotides read TGTGCCAGCAGCGTTACCGGGGAGCTGTTTTTT.

The V gene is TRBV9, the J gene TRBJ2-2, with D unresolved. Germline V gives CDR1 SGDLS, CDR2 YYNGEE. CDR3 length: 17 amino acids. V lost 0 bases, J lost 4 bases, and 16 bases lay in between. CDR3 nucleotide sequence: TGTGCCAGCAGCGTAGCTTGGAGACATCGAGGCACCGGGGAGCTGTTTTTT. Protein sequence: CASSVAWRHRGTGELFF.

The chain carries TRBV7-2 and TRBJ2-7; D is unclear. Germline V gene data show CDR1 as SGHTA and CDR2 as FQGNSA. This CDR3 is built from 13 residues. The V gene lost 1 base and the J gene lost 6 bases, with 10 bases spanning the gap. The CDR3 loop is CASSLEPVGEQYF. The DNA of the CDR3 is TGTGCCAGCAGCTTAGAACCGGTGGGCGAGCAGTACTTC.

The chain links TRBV5-1 to TRBJ1-1, with 7 nucleotides matching TRBD1. The CDR3 has 15 amino acids. The germline V gene has CDR1 SGHRS and CDR2 YFSETQ. The ends lost 3 bases at V and 3 bases at J; junction bases unmatched: 8. The DNA for the CDR3 is TGCGCCAGCAGCTGGGCGGGTCAGGGGGACACTGAAGCTTTCTTT. Its translation is CASSWAGQGDTEAFF.

This sequence joins TRBV28 and TRBJ2-7; 10 bases map to TRBD2. CDR1 and CDR2 (germline): MDHEN, SYDVKM. CDR3 length: 15 residues. The junction had 7 bases not matched to a gene; V was cut back by 5 bases and J by 3 bases. CDR3 amino acids: CASSPLGLANYEQYF. In DNA form, the CDR3 reads TGTGCCAGCAGTCCACTGGGACTAGCGAACTACGAGCAGTACTTC.

The rearrangement links TRBV28 to TRBJ1-2, with D hard to call. Germline V gene lookup returns CDR1 MDHEN and CDR2 SYDVKM. Trimming left V 5 bases short and J 2 bases short, with 15 bases between. The CDR3 loop spans 15 amino acids. The CDR3 loop is CASSAPAEQNYGYTF. The CDR3 DNA follows: TGTGCCAGCAGTGCACCCGCGGAACAAAACTATGGCTACACCTTC.

The V and J genes are TRBV19 and TRBJ1-4; D possibly corresponds to TRBD1 (6 bases). Looked up from germline, CDR1 is LNHDA and CDR2 is SQIVND (reference sequence). Trimming took off 5 bases at V and 5 bases at J, with 12 bases between the two ends. The CDR3 covers 14 residues. CDR3 residues: CASSEQGQNEKLFF. In DNA form, the CDR3 reads TGTGCCAGTAGTGAACAGGGTCAGAATGAAAAACTGTTTTTT.

The chain employs TRBV19 and TRBJ1-2; D perhaps matches TRBD1 (5 bases). The CDR3 runs to 13 residues. The V end was cut by 5 bases, the J end by 7 bases, with 14 bases between. The germline CDR1 and CDR2 sequences are LNHDA and SQIVND (reference sequence). This CDR3 is CASSSQGGLGYTF. CDR3 sequence (DNA): TGTGCCAGTAGTTCGCAGGGAGGCCTTGGCTACACCTTC.

This clone was recorded once. V gene TRBV28 combines with J gene TRBJ1-5; D perhaps matches TRBD1 (5 bases). In germline, CDR1 is MDHEN, CDR2 SYDVKM. The CDR3 covers 16 residues. Trimming cost V 11 bases and J 4 bases, with 24 bases left between them. As DNA, the CDR3 is TGTGCCGCCACGTCAGGGCCACTTAACAGTAATCAGCCCCAGCATTTT. Translating it yields CAATSGPLNSNQPQHF. The full variable domain, rest sourced from reference TRBV28 and TRBJ1-5, is DVKVTQSSRYLVKRTGEKVFLECVQDMDHENMFWYRQDPGLGLRLIYFSYDVKMKEKGDIPEGYSVSREKKERFSLILESASTNQTSMYLCAATSGPLNSNQPQHFGDGTRLSIL.

The chain joins TRBV5-4 to TRBJ2-3; a possible D gene is TRBD2 (5 bases). The V gene lost 0 bases and the J gene lost 5 bases, with 7 bases spanning the gap. The CDR3 length is 13 residues. Germline CDR1 reads SGHNT; CDR2 reads YYREEE (reference sequence). The CDR3: CASSLGGEDTQYF. In DNA form, the CDR3 reads TGTGCCAGCAGCTTGGGGGGAGAAGATACGCAGTATTTT.